These 17 T cell receptor beta chains were all obtained from the same sample, sequenced in a study of T cells in Graves' hyperthyroidism and ophthalmopathy. TCR beta CDR3 region amplification was performed from RNA transcripts. The study used the HTBI primer set for a first-round RT-PCR of the TCR CDR3. Using its own MiXCR run on the multiplex PCR reads, TCRdb lists one record per CDR3 protein. Among 530,000 or so distinct CDR3 sequences listed, more than 15% were seen once. The sequenced sample was blood. The receptor source for this set is a woman younger than 30 with Graves' ophthalmopathy.

The sample holds many counts of this clonotype. The CDR3, as DNA: TGTGCCAGCAGCCCTGGACAGAACACTGAAGCTTTCTTT. Amino acid sequence: CASSPGQNTEAFF. The chain employs TRBV6-1 and TRBJ1-1, with a tentative D call TRBD1 (5 bases). V lost 6 bases to trimming and J lost 1 base, with 9 bases between them. Looked up from germline, CDR1 is MNHNS and CDR2 is SASEGT. CDR3 size: 13 residues.

This clonotype was seen a few times. This chain links TRBV15 with TRBJ1-2; D remains ambiguous. Trimming left V 5 bases short and J 5 bases short, with 15 bases between. The length of the CDR3 is 14 residues. Germline V gene sequence: CDR1 LNHNV, CDR2 YYDKDF (reference sequence). The CDR3 bases are TGTGCCACCAGCGGAACCAGTACCCTGTATGGCTACACCTTC. Protein: CATSGTSTLYGYTF.

The V and J genes are TRBV29-1 and TRBJ1-5; 7 bases align to TRBD1. J lost 2 bases, V lost 7 bases, and 5 bases had no gene match. This CDR3 is built from 13 residues. From germline, CDR1 is SQVTM and CDR2 ANQGSEA. The CDR3 loop is CSGRDSGNQPQHF. The CDR3 DNA follows: TGCAGCGGGAGGGACAGTGGCAATCAGCCCCAGCATTTT. Using reference TRBV29-1 and TRBJ1-5 for the parts outside the CDR3, the full variable domain is SAVISQKPSRDICQRGTSLTIQCQVDSQVTMMFWYRQQPGQSLTLIATANQGSEATYESGFVIDKFPISRPNLTFSTLTVSNMSPEDSSIYLCSGRDSGNQPQHFGDGTRLSIL.

This clonotype was picked up many times. The genes are TRBV6-6 and TRBJ1-1; 7 bases fit TRBD1. This CDR3 has 15 residues. After removal of 2 bases from V and 3 bases from J, the junction contained 6 bases not matched to a gene. Germline V CDR1 and CDR2: MNHNY, SVGAGI (reference sequence). CDR3 bases: TGTGCCAGCAGTTACGGACTAGGGGGCGACACTGAAGCTTTCTTT. This codes for CASSYGLGGDTEAFF.

There are a few counts of this clonotype. The rearrangement joins TRBV20-1 to TRBJ1-1; 9 bases align to TRBD1. Germline-derived CDR1 and CDR2 are DFQATT and SNEGSKA (reference sequence). V gave up 6 bases and J gave up 6 bases; unmatched junction bases: 8. This CDR3 contains 13 residues. The CDR3 sequence: CSARGQGVAEAFF. CDR3 bases: TGCAGTGCCCGGGGACAGGGAGTCGCTGAAGCTTTCTTT.

There are many counts of this clonotype. The rearrangement joins TRBV5-5 to TRBJ1-1; D ambiguous. Germline lookup yields CDR1 SGHKS and CDR2 YYEKEE (reference sequence). V was pared by 0 bases and J by 0 bases, with 6 bases between. This CDR3 region has 14 residues. The CDR3 DNA reads TGTGCCAGCAGCTTGGAGGCCATGAACACTGAAGCTTTCTTT. Translating it yields CASSLEAMNTEAFF.

The DNA of the CDR3 is TGCGCCAGCAGCCAGCGGACAGTTCAAGAGACCCAGTACTTC. It translates to CASSQRTVQETQYF. This chain joins TRBV4-1 and TRBJ2-5; D possibly corresponds to TRBD1 (6 bases). Trimming pared 3 bases from V and 2 bases from J, leaving 10 bases between. Germline CDR1 reads MGHRA; CDR2 reads YSYEKL. The CDR3 runs 14 residues.

This clonotype was seen a few times. The chain combines TRBV27 with TRBJ2-5; 8 bases match TRBD1. V gave up 4 bases and J gave up 2 bases; unmatched junction bases: 9. The CDR3 contains 16 residues. The V gene's germline CDR1 is MNHEY and CDR2 SMNVEV (reference sequence). This CDR3 reads CASSSTGGEFQETQYF. CDR3 DNA sequence: TGTGCCAGCAGTTCCACAGGGGGTGAATTTCAAGAGACCCAGTACTTC.

This clonotype was found once. The rearrangement links TRBV6-2 or TRBV6-3 to TRBJ1-3; 9 positions match TRBD1. The CDR3 totals 17 residues. V gave up 5 bases and J gave up 4 bases; unmatched junction bases: 12. The germline V gene encodes CDR1 MNHEY and CDR2 SVGEGT. For the CDR3, the DNA is TGTGCCAGCAGTCCTTCCCTACAGGGGGCGGACGGAAACACCATATATTTT. It encodes CASSPSLQGADGNTIYF.

This clonotype has a count of ten or more. The chain carries TRBV10-3 and TRBJ2-3, with TRBD1 matching 8 bases. The J segment lost 1 base and the V segment lost 4 bases, leaving 7 bases of the junction unmatched. The CDR3 loop spans 16 amino acids. Germline-derived CDR1 and CDR2 are ENHRY and SYGVKD. The CDR3 DNA reads TGTGCCATCAGTGCGGGCAGGGGGCTTCGCACAGATACGCAGTATTTT. Its protein product is CAISAGRGLRTDTQYF.

The genes are TRBV28 and TRBJ1-2, with D possibly being TRBD1 (5 bases). The germline gives CDR1 MDHEN, CDR2 SYDVKM. This CDR3 comprises 14 residues. Trimming left V 5 bases short and J 8 bases short, with 18 bases between. This CDR3 reads CASSPSGVQGGYTF. In DNA, the CDR3 is TGTGCCAGCAGTCCGAGTGGGGTGCAGGGCGGCTACACCTTC.

V and J are TRBV5-6 and TRBJ2-6; TRBD1 is a possible D gene (6 bases). Per the germline V gene, CDR1 is SGHDT and CDR2 is YYEEEE. The CDR3 spans 15 residues. V gave up 2 bases and J gave up 4 bases, with 10 bases separating them. CDR3: CASSFTGLGANVLTF. The DNA for the CDR3 is TGTGCCAGCAGCTTTACAGGGTTAGGGGCCAACGTCCTGACTTTC.

V and J are TRBV15 and TRBJ1-2, with D possibly matching TRBD1 (5 bases). The CDR3 contains 15 residues. Trimming left V 1 base short and J 6 bases short, with 15 bases between. The germline CDR1 and CDR2 sequences are LNHNV and YYDKDF (reference sequence). The CDR3 here is CATSRAGVGRDGYTF. CDR3 DNA sequence: TGTGCCACCAGCAGAGCGGGGGTGGGACGTGATGGCTACACCTTC.

This clonotype appeared many times. The J gene is TRBJ2-5, the V gene TRBV30; the D call may be TRBD1 or TRBD2 (5 bases each). CDR3 size: 12 residues. Germline V gene lookup returns CDR1 GTSNPN and CDR2 SVGIG (reference sequence). V was pared by 5 bases and J by 5 bases, with 12 bases between. The CDR3: CAWGMGVETQYF. The CDR3 nucleotides are TGTGCCTGGGGTATGGGGGTGGAGACCCAGTACTTC.

This clonotype came up a few times. The chain uses TRBV12-3 or TRBV12-4 and TRBJ1-5; D uncertain. V was clipped by 3 bases and J by 5 bases, with 11 bases between them. This CDR3 has 14 amino acids. CDR3 in DNA: TGTGCCAGCAGTTTTAAAGGGATTTATCAGCCCCAGCATTTT. It codes for CASSFKGIYQPQHF.

This clonotype was observed a few times. This chain connects TRBV9 to TRBJ1-4; no firm D call. Germline V gives CDR1 SGDLS, CDR2 YYNGEE. V dropped 3 bases and J dropped 6 bases, with 15 bases sitting between them. The CDR3 loop spans 15 amino acids. The CDR3 here is CASSGGEGRDEKLFF. The DNA for the CDR3 is TGTGCCAGCAGCGGTGGTGAAGGGAGGGATGAAAAACTGTTTTTT.

This clonotype occurred many times. The chain joins TRBV3-1 to TRBJ2-3; 11 nucleotides line up with TRBD2. The CDR3 loop spans 16 amino acids. CDR1 is LGHDT and CDR2 is YNNKEL in the germline V gene (reference sequence). V was clipped by 4 bases and J by 5 bases; unmatched bases: 8. CDR3: CASSPSTSGRGDTQYF. The CDR3 DNA follows: TGTGCCAGCAGCCCCTCAACTAGCGGGAGAGGAGATACGCAGTATTTT.